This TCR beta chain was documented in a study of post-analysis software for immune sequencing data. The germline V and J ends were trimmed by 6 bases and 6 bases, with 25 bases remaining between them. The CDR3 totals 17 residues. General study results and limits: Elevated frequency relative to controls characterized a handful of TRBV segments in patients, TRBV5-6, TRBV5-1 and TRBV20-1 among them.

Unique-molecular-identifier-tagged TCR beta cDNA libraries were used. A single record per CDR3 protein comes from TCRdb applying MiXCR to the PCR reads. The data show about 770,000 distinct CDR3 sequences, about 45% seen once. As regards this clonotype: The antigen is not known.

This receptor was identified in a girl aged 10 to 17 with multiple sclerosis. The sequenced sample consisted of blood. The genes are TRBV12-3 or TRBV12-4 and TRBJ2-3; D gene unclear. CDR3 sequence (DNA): TGTGCCAGCAGCCAAGAGAACCGACACTTTATCACCGATACGCAGTATTTT. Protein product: CASSQENRHFITDTQYF.